Listed below are T cell receptor beta chains from one sample, sequenced in a study of blood T cell repertoires in COVID-19. The data were produced by immunoSEQ multiplex PCR, yet TCRdb's version contains in-frame clones alone and is incomplete. The repertoire holds more than 100,000 clones, with 85% as singletons. What was sequenced was peripheral blood. The receptors stem from a man aged 80 or over with acute or convalescent COVID-19. Both conserved end residues are part of each CDR3. The D gene is left open where the match is weak. A row's size may be missing; if present it is once, few, many or a size class.

J gene: TRBJ2-5
V gene: TRBV25-1
CDR3 length: 14
clone size: -
D gene: -
CDR3 protein: CASSPGAYQETQYF
CDR3 DNA: TGTGCCAGCAGCCCAGGGGCCTACCAAGAGACCCAGTACTTC

J gene: TRBJ2-7
V gene: TRBV7-9
CDR3 length: 18
clone size: -
D gene: TRBD2
CDR3 protein: CASSLARSLAGGLNEQYF
CDR3 DNA: TGTGCCAGCAGCTTAGCGAGGTCTCTGGCGGGGGGTCTAAACGAGCAGTACTTC

J gene: TRBJ2-1
V gene: TRBV2
CDR3 length: 14
clone size: -
D gene: TRBD2
CDR3 protein: CASSELTSVNEQFF
CDR3 DNA: TGTGCCAGCAGTGAGTTGACTAGCGTCAATGAGCAGTTCTTC

J gene: TRBJ2-7
V gene: TRBV6-2/TRBV6-3
CDR3 length: 13
clone size: -
D gene: -
CDR3 protein: CASSYRQGLGQYF
CDR3 DNA: TGTGCCAGCAGTTACCGCCAGGGCCTGGGGCAGTACTTC

J gene: TRBJ2-7
V gene: TRBV19
CDR3 length: 15
clone size: -
D gene: TRBD1
CDR3 protein: CASTRDGTDSYEQYF
CDR3 DNA: TGTGCCAGTACCAGAGACGGGACAGATTCCTACGAGCAGTACTTC

J gene: TRBJ2-1
V gene: TRBV10-1
CDR3 length: 12
clone size: -
D gene: -
CDR3 protein: CASSEPNNEQFF
CDR3 DNA: TGCGCCAGCAGTGAGCCAAACAATGAGCAGTTCTTC

J gene: TRBJ1-3
V gene: TRBV28
CDR3 length: 12
clone size: once
D gene: -
CDR3 protein: CASSLSLTSIYF
CDR3 DNA: TGTGCCAGCAGTTTATCCCTGACTAGTATATATTTT

J gene: TRBJ1-1
V gene: TRBV20-1
CDR3 length: 11
clone size: -
D gene: -
CDR3 protein: CSPRGAVQAFF
CDR3 DNA: TGCAGTCCAAGGGGCGCCGTCCAAGCTTTCTTT

J gene: TRBJ2-1
V gene: TRBV5-1
CDR3 length: 16
clone size: -
D gene: -
CDR3 protein: CASSSRVLGSYNEQFF
CDR3 DNA: TGCGCCAGCAGCTCCAGGGTATTGGGCTCCTACAATGAGCAGTTCTTC

J gene: TRBJ2-3
V gene: TRBV19
CDR3 length: 14
clone size: -
D gene: TRBD2
CDR3 protein: CASSGLAATDTQYF
CDR3 DNA: TGTGCCAGTAGCGGACTAGCAGCCACAGATACGCAGTATTTT

J gene: TRBJ1-2
V gene: TRBV29-1
CDR3 length: 15
clone size: -
D gene: TRBD1
CDR3 protein: CSVAGTGGRWYGYTF
CDR3 DNA: TGCAGCGTCGCCGGGACAGGGGGCAGATGGTATGGCTACACCTTC

J gene: TRBJ2-6
V gene: TRBV11-2
CDR3 length: 16
clone size: -
D gene: TRBD1
CDR3 protein: CASTVQGALGANVLTF
CDR3 DNA: TGTGCCAGCACGGTCCAGGGGGCACTGGGGGCCAACGTCCTGACTTTC

J gene: TRBJ2-5
V gene: TRBV28
CDR3 length: 15
clone size: -
D gene: TRBD1
CDR3 protein: CASSFRDRERETQYF
CDR3 DNA: TGTGCCAGCAGTTTCCGGGACAGGGAGCGCGAGACCCAGTACTTC

J gene: TRBJ1-6
V gene: TRBV25-1
CDR3 length: 14
clone size: once
D gene: TRBD1
CDR3 protein: CASSVTGGSSPLHF
CDR3 DNA: TGTGCCAGCAGTGTGACAGGGGGAAGTTCACCCCTCCACTTT

J gene: TRBJ2-1
V gene: TRBV7-8
CDR3 length: 14
clone size: -
D gene: -
CDR3 protein: CASSLESSYNEQFF
CDR3 DNA: TGTGCCAGCAGCTTAGAGAGCTCCTACAATGAGCAGTTCTTC

J gene: TRBJ2-2
V gene: TRBV18
CDR3 length: 11
clone size: -
D gene: -
CDR3 protein: CASSPLGELFF
CDR3 DNA: TGTGCCAGCTCACCCCTGGGGGAGCTGTTTTTT

J gene: TRBJ1-6
V gene: TRBV6-1
CDR3 length: 16
clone size: -
D gene: -
CDR3 protein: CASSEAPGSYNSPLHF
CDR3 DNA: TGTGCCAGCAGTGAAGCCCCGGGCTCCTATAATTCACCCCTCCACTTT

J gene: TRBJ1-5
V gene: TRBV6-6
CDR3 length: 15
clone size: -
D gene: TRBD1
CDR3 protein: CASTRDSMINQPQHF
CDR3 DNA: TGTGCCAGCACTAGGGACAGTATGATCAATCAGCCCCAGCATTTT

J gene: TRBJ2-1
V gene: TRBV5-1
CDR3 length: 15
clone size: -
D gene: -
CDR3 protein: CASSPGQGPYNEQFF
CDR3 DNA: TGCGCCAGCAGCCCAGGGCAGGGCCCCTACAATGAGCAGTTCTTC

J gene: TRBJ1-1
V gene: TRBV11-3
CDR3 length: 14
clone size: -
D gene: -
CDR3 protein: CASSLDNSNTEAFF
CDR3 DNA: TGTGCCAGCAGCCTGGACAACTCGAACACTGAAGCTTTCTTT

J gene: TRBJ2-2
V gene: TRBV5-4
CDR3 length: 15
clone size: few
D gene: TRBD1
CDR3 protein: CASSTGGKDTGELFF
CDR3 DNA: TGTGCCAGCAGCACAGGGGGCAAGGACACCGGGGAGCTGTTTTTT

J gene: TRBJ1-1
V gene: TRBV5-1
CDR3 length: 14
clone size: -
D gene: -
CDR3 protein: CASSRGQLNTEAFF
CDR3 DNA: TGCGCCAGCAGCCGGGGACAATTGAACACTGAAGCTTTCTTT

J gene: TRBJ1-4
V gene: TRBV19
CDR3 length: 15
clone size: -
D gene: -
CDR3 protein: CASSIWGPANEKLFF
CDR3 DNA: TGTGCCAGTAGTATTTGGGGGCCGGCTAATGAAAAACTGTTTTTT

J gene: TRBJ1-5
V gene: TRBV28
CDR3 length: 14
clone size: few
D gene: -
CDR3 protein: CASRWPFSNQPQHF
CDR3 DNA: TGTGCCAGCAGATGGCCGTTCAGCAATCAGCCCCAGCATTTT

J gene: TRBJ1-5
V gene: TRBV30
CDR3 length: 13
clone size: once
D gene: -
CDR3 protein: CAWTSQGNQPQHF
CDR3 DNA: TGTGCCTGGACGTCGCAGGGTAATCAGCCCCAGCATTTT

J gene: TRBJ1-1
V gene: TRBV20-1
CDR3 length: 11
clone size: -
D gene: TRBD1
CDR3 protein: CSAGGSQGALF
CDR3 DNA: TGCAGTGCTGGGGGAAGTCAGGGGGCTCTCTTT

J gene: TRBJ1-1
V gene: TRBV14
CDR3 length: 14
clone size: -
D gene: -
CDR3 protein: CASSQTSGYTEAFF
CDR3 DNA: TGTGCCAGCAGCCAAACGTCGGGATACACTGAAGCTTTCTTT

J gene: TRBJ1-5
V gene: TRBV5-5
CDR3 length: 15
clone size: -
D gene: TRBD1
CDR3 protein: CASSLEGTEFQPQHF
CDR3 DNA: TGTGCCAGCAGCTTGGAGGGGACAGAATTTCAGCCCCAGCATTTT

J gene: TRBJ1-2
V gene: TRBV14
CDR3 length: 15
clone size: -
D gene: -
CDR3 protein: CASSQVRASLYGYTF
CDR3 DNA: TGTGCCAGCAGCCAAGTGAGGGCCAGCCTCTATGGCTACACCTTC

J gene: TRBJ2-1
V gene: TRBV11-2
CDR3 length: 15
clone size: -
D gene: TRBD1
CDR3 protein: CASSPRDRRYNEQFF
CDR3 DNA: TGTGCCAGCAGCCCCCGGGACAGGCGATACAATGAGCAGTTCTTC

J gene: TRBJ1-5
V gene: TRBV6-5
CDR3 length: 13
clone size: -
D gene: -
CDR3 protein: CASIEDGNQPQHF
CDR3 DNA: TGTGCCAGCATCGAAGATGGCAACCAGCCCCAGCATTTT

J gene: TRBJ1-1
V gene: TRBV5-4
CDR3 length: 14
clone size: medium-sized
D gene: TRBD1
CDR3 protein: CASSSPTGSTEAFF
CDR3 DNA: TGTGCCAGCAGCTCCCCGACAGGGAGCACTGAAGCTTTCTTT

J gene: TRBJ1-4
V gene: TRBV5-1
CDR3 length: 15
clone size: once
D gene: TRBD1
CDR3 protein: CASSSLQGPYEKLFF
CDR3 DNA: TGCGCCAGCAGCTCCCTACAGGGGCCTTATGAAAAACTGTTTTTT

J gene: TRBJ1-1
V gene: TRBV20-1
CDR3 length: 11
clone size: -
D gene: -
CDR3 protein: CSARKEPEAFF
CDR3 DNA: TGCAGTGCTAGGAAGGAGCCTGAAGCTTTCTTT

J gene: TRBJ2-2
V gene: TRBV10-3
CDR3 length: 16
clone size: -
D gene: -
CDR3 protein: CAISEPTGAVAGELFF
CDR3 DNA: TGTGCCATCAGTGAGCCAACTGGGGCAGTGGCCGGGGAGCTGTTTTTT

J gene: TRBJ1-4
V gene: TRBV20-1
CDR3 length: 11
clone size: -
D gene: TRBD1
CDR3 protein: CSAGDRGELFF
CDR3 DNA: TGCAGTGCGGGGGACAGGGGAGAACTGTTTTTT

J gene: TRBJ2-3
V gene: TRBV14
CDR3 length: 13
clone size: few
D gene: -
CDR3 protein: CASSLQGTDTQYF
CDR3 DNA: TGTGCCAGCAGCCTACAGGGCACAGATACGCAGTATTTT

J gene: TRBJ1-2
V gene: TRBV5-6
CDR3 length: 12
clone size: -
D gene: -
CDR3 protein: CASQGLHYGYTF
CDR3 DNA: TGTGCCAGTCAGGGTTTACACTATGGCTACACCTTC

J gene: TRBJ2-7
V gene: TRBV6-5
CDR3 length: 15
clone size: -
D gene: TRBD1
CDR3 protein: CASRLRTGAYDEQYF
CDR3 DNA: TGTGCCAGCAGACTCAGGACAGGGGCCTATGACGAGCAGTACTTC

J gene: TRBJ2-1
V gene: TRBV7-3
CDR3 length: 14
clone size: -
D gene: -
CDR3 protein: CASSLGGLNNEQFF
CDR3 DNA: TGTGCCAGCAGCTTAGGCGGACTAAACAATGAGCAGTTCTTC

J gene: TRBJ2-3
V gene: TRBV19
CDR3 length: 12
clone size: -
D gene: -
CDR3 protein: CATAAPTDTQYF
CDR3 DNA: TGTGCCACTGCGGCGCCGACAGATACGCAGTATTTT

J gene: TRBJ1-1
V gene: TRBV21-1
CDR3 length: 14
clone size: -
D gene: -
CDR3 protein: CASSSSDRVGEAFF
CDR3 DNA: TGTGCCAGCAGCAGCAGTGACAGGGTCGGAGAAGCTTTCTTT

J gene: TRBJ1-1
V gene: TRBV9
CDR3 length: 14
clone size: -
D gene: TRBD1
CDR3 protein: CASSPRQGAGEAFF
CDR3 DNA: TGTGCCAGCAGCCCCAGACAGGGGGCGGGTGAAGCTTTCTTT

J gene: TRBJ1-1
V gene: TRBV24-1
CDR3 length: 12
clone size: once
D gene: -
CDR3 protein: CATSDLTGEAFF
CDR3 DNA: TGTGCCACCAGTGATTTGACAGGTGAAGCTTTCTTT

J gene: TRBJ2-2
V gene: TRBV5-1
CDR3 length: 16
clone size: -
D gene: TRBD1
CDR3 protein: CASRATGGLSTGELFF
CDR3 DNA: TGCGCCAGCAGAGCGACAGGGGGACTCTCCACCGGGGAGCTGTTTTTT